There are a few counts of the clone carrying this T cell receptor (beta chain). This sample stems from a study of T-cell reconstitution after alpha-beta-depleted transplantation in children. Unique molecular identifiers featured in how the TCRbeta library was prepared. TCRdb called the PCR reads again in MiXCR, with one record for every CDR3 protein. The sample has 450,000 to 600,000 distinct CDR3 sequences, 15% to 20% seen once. Sequencing was performed on PBMCs from the stem cell graft donor, taken from the stem cell graft. This TCR was sampled from a human donor who donated a stem cell graft to a child with acute lymphoblastic leukemia.

CDR3 nucleotides: TGTGCCAGCAGTTCGACGGAGAGACAAGAGACCCAGTACTTC. Its protein is CASSSTERQETQYF. The chain couples TRBV12-3 or TRBV12-4 to TRBJ2-5, with unresolved D. V lost 4 bases, J lost 2 bases, and 11 bases lay in between. This CDR3 spans 14 amino acids.